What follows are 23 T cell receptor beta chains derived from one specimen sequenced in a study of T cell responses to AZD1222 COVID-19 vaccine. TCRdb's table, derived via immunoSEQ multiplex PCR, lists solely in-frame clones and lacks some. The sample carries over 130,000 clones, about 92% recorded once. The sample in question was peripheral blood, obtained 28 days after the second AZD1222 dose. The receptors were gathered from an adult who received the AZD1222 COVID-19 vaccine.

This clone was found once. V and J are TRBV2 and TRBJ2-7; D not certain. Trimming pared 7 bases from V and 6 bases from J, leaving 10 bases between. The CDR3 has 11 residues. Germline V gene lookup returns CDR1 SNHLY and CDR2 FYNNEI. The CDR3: CASMGNGEQYF. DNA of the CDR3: TGTGCCAGCATGGGGAATGGCGAGCAGTACTTC.

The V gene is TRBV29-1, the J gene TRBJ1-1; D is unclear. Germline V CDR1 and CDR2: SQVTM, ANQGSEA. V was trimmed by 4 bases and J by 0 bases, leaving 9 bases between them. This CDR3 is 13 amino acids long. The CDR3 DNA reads TGCAGCGTTGTTTGGGGTTTGAACACTGAAGCTTTCTTT. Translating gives CSVVWGLNTEAFF. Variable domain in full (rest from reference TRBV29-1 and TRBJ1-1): SAVISQKPSRDICQRGTSLTIQCQVDSQVTMMFWYRQQPGQSLTLIATANQGSEATYESGFVIDKFPISRPNLTFSTLTVSNMSPEDSSIYLCSVVWGLNTEAFFGQGTRLTVV.

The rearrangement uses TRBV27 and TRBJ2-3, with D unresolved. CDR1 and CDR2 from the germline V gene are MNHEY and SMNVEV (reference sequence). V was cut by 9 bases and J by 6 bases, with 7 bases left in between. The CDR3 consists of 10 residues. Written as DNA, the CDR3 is TGTGCCAGGTTAGGGGATACGCAGTATTTT. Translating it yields CARLGDTQYF.

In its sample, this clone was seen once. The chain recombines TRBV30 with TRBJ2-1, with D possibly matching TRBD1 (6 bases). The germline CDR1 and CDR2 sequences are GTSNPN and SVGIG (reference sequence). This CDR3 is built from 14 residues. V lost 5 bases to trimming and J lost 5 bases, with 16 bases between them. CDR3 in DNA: TGTGCCTGGTCCCGGGACACTCTAAACAATGAGCAGTTCTTC. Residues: CAWSRDTLNNEQFF.

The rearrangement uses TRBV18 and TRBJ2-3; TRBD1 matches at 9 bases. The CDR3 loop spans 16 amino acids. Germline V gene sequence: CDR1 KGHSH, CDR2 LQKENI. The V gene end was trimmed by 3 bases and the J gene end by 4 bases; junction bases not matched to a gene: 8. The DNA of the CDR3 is TGTGCCAGCTCACCCAAGGGACAGGGAGGAGCAGATACGCAGTATTTT. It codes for CASSPKGQGGADTQYF.

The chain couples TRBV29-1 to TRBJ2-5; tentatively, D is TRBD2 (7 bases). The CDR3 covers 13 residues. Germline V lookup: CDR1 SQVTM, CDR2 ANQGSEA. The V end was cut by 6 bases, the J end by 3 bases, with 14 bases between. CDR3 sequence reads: CSVGGAGEETQYF. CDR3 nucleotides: TGCAGCGTGGGGGGGGCCGGAGAAGAGACCCAGTACTTC.

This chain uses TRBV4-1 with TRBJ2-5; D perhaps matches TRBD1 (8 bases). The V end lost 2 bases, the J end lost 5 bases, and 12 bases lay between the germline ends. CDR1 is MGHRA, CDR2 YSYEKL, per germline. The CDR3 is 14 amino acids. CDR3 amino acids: CASSQTQGGETQYF. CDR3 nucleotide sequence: TGCGCCAGCAGCCAAACACAGGGGGGGGAGACCCAGTACTTC.

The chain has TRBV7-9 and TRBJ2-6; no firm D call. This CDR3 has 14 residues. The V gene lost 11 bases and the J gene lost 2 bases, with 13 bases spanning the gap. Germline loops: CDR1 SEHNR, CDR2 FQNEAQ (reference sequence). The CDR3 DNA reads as TGTGCCGTCCGAAAAGTGCCTGGGGCCAACGTCCTGACTTTC. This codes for CAVRKVPGANVLTF.

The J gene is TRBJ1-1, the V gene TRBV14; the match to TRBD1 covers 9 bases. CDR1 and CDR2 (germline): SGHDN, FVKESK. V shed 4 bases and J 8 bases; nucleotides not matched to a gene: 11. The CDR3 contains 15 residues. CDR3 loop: CASSRQLGQGGEAFF. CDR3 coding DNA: TGTGCCAGCAGCCGACAACTGGGACAGGGAGGGGAAGCTTTCTTT.

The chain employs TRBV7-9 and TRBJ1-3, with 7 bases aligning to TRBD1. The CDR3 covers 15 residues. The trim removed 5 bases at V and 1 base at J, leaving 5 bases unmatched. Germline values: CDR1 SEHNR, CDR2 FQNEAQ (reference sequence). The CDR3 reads CASSGIQGSGNTIYF. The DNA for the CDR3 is TGTGCCAGCAGCGGAATACAGGGGTCTGGAAACACCATATATTTT.

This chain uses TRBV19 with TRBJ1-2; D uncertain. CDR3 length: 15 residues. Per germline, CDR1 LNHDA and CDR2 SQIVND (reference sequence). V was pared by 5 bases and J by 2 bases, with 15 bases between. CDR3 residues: CASSAPGAQNYGYTF. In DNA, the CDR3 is TGTGCCAGTAGTGCCCCCGGCGCCCAGAACTATGGCTACACCTTC.

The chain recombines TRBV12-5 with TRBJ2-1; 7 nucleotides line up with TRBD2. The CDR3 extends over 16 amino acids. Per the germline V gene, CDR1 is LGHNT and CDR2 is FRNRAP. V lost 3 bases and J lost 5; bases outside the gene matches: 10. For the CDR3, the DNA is TGTGCTAGTGGTTTCCCCCGTGGGAGGGTGGACAATGAGCAGTTCTTC. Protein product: CASGFPRGRVDNEQFF.

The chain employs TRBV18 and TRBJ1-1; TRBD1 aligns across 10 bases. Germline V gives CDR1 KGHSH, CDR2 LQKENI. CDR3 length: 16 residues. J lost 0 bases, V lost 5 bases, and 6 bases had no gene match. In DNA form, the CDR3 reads TGTGCCAGCTCAACGGGACAGGGGATCATGAACACTGAAGCTTTCTTT. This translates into CASSTGQGIMNTEAFF. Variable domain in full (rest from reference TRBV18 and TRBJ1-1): NAGVMQNPRHLVRRRGQEARLRCSPMKGHSHVYWYRQLPEEGLKFMVYLQKENIIDESGMPKERFSAEFPKEGPSILRIQQVVRGDSAAYFCASSTGQGIMNTEAFFGQGTRLTVV.

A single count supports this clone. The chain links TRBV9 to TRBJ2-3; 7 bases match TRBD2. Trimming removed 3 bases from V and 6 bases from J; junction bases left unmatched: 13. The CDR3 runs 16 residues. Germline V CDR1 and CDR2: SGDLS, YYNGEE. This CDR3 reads CASSAERDRHLDTQYF. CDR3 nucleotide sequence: TGTGCCAGCAGCGCGGAGCGGGATCGGCATCTGGATACGCAGTATTTT.

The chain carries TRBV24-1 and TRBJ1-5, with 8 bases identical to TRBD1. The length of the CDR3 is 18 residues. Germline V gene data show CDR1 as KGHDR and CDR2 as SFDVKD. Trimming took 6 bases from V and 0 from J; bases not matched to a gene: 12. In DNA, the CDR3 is TGTGCCACCAGTATCAAACAGGGGGACCTATATAGCAATCAGCCCCAGCATTTT. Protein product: CATSIKQGDLYSNQPQHF.

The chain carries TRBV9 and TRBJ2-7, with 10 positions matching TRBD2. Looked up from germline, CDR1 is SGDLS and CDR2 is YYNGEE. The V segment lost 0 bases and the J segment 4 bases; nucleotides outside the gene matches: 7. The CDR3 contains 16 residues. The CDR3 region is CASSVGPSGSTYEQYF. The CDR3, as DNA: TGTGCCAGCAGCGTAGGCCCTAGCGGGAGTACTTACGAGCAGTACTTC.

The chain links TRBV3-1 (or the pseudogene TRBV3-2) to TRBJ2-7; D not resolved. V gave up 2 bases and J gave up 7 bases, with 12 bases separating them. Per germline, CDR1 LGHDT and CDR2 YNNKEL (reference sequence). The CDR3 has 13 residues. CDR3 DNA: TGTGCCAGCAGCCAATTTGACCCTACGGAGCAGTACTTC. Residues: CASSQFDPTEQYF.

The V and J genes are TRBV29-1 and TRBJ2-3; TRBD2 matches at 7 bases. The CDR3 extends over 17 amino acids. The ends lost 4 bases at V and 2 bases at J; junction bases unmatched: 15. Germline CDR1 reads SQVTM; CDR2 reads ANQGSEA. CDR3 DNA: TGCAGCGTTGCCCACCCTCGGACTAGACCCGACACAGATACGCAGTATTTT. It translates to CSVAHPRTRPDTDTQYF.

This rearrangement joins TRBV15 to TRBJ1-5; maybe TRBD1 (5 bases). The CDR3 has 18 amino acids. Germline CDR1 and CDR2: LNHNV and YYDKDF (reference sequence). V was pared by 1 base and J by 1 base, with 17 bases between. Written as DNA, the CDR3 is TGTGCCACCAGCAGAGTGTATATCAGGGTCGGGAGCAATCAGCCCCAGCATTTT. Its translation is CATSRVYIRVGSNQPQHF.

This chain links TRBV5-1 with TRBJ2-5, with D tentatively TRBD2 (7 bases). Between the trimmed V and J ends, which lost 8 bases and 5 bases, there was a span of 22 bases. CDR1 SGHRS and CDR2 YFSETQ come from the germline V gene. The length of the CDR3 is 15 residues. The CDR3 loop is CASTLLGGQLETQYF. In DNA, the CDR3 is TGCGCCAGTACCCTATTGGGGGGGCAGCTTGAGACCCAGTACTTC.

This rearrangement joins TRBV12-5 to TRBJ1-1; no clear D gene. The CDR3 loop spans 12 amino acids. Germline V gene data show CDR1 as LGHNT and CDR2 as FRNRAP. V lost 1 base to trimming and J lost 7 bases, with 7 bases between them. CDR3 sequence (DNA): TGTGCTAGTGGTTTGGAAATCGGTGAAGCTTTCTTT. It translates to CASGLEIGEAFF. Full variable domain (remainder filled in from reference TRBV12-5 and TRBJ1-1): DARVTQTPRHKVTEMGQEVTMRCQPILGHNTVFWYRQTMMQGLELLAYFRNRAPLDDSGMPKDRFSAEMPDATLATLKIQPSEPRDSAVYFCASGLEIGEAFFGQGTRLTVV.

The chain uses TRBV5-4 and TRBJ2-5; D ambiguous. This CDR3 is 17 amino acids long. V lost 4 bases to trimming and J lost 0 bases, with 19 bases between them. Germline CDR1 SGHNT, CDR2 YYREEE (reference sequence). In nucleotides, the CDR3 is TGTGCCAGCAGCATTATGTTGGGCGGAGAATACCAAGAGACCCAGTACTTC. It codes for CASSIMLGGEYQETQYF.

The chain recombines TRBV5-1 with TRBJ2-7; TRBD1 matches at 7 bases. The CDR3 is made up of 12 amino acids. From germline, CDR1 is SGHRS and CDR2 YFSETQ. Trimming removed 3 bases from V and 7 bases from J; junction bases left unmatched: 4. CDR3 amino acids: CASSWTGREQYF. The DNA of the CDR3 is TGCGCCAGCAGCTGGACAGGTCGGGAGCAGTACTTC. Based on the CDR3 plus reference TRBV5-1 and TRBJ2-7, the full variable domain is KAGVTQTPRYLIKTRGQQVTLSCSPISGHRSVSWYQQTPGQGLQFLFEYFSETQRNKGNFPGRFSGRQFSNSRSEMNVSTLELGDSALYLCASSWTGREQYFGPGTRLTVT.